These 26 T cell receptor beta chains originate from one sample sequenced in a study of T cells in localized non-small cell lung cancer. The table came from immunoSEQ multiplex PCR; TCRdb's copy has only in-frame clones and leaves some out. This repertoire shows 30,000 to 35,000 clones, roughly 91% found once; its top ten account for around 3%. The material sequenced was peripheral blood, taken before any cancer treatment. The source is a female donor older than 55 with stage I lung adenocarcinoma.

The J gene is TRBJ2-1, the V gene TRBV21-1; no check of the table's D call, TRBD2, against the DNA was made. TRBV21-1 corresponds to a pseudogene. The CDR3 is 12 amino acids. The CDR3 DNA reads as TGTGCCAGCAGCAACCCAGCGGGAGTGTCGATCTTC. It encodes CASSNPAGVSIF.

V is TRBV7-2 and J is TRBJ1-4; 10 bases match TRBD1. V gave up 5 bases and J gave up 2 bases; unmatched junction bases: 5. Germline loops: CDR1 SGHTA, CDR2 FQGNSA. There are 16 residues in the CDR3. The CDR3 sequence is CASSRQGADTNEKLFF. DNA for the CDR3: TGTGCCAGCAGCCGACAGGGGGCGGATACTAATGAAAAACTGTTTTTT.

CDR3 sequence (DNA): TGTGCCAGCAGTGTCTCTGCGGGGGCCTACAATGAGCAGTTCTTC. This encodes CASSVSAGAYNEQFF. The chain carries TRBV6-1 and TRBJ2-1; TRBD2 matches at 7 bases. This CDR3 comprises 15 residues. Germline assignment: CDR1 MNHNS and CDR2 SASEGT. The V gene end was trimmed by 4 bases and the J gene end by 2 bases; junction bases not matched to a gene: 5.

The chain couples TRBV5-1 to TRBJ2-5; a weak D match, TRBD2 (6 bases). The germline V and J ends were trimmed by 5 bases and 1 base, with 15 bases remaining between them. The CDR3 sequence is 15 residues long. Germline CDR1 reads SGHRS; CDR2 reads YFSETQ. DNA of the CDR3: TGCGCCAGCAGAGTGGGGGAGGTCCCCCAAGAGACCCAGTACTTC. As protein: CASRVGEVPQETQYF.

This chain connects TRBV6-4 to TRBJ1-5; the D is unclear. The V end lost 6 bases, the J end lost 2 bases, and 11 bases lay between the germline ends. The CDR3 extends over 14 amino acids. Germline CDR1 reads MRHNA; CDR2 reads SNTAGT. CDR3: CASSQVAGNQPQHF. Written as DNA, the CDR3 is TGTGCCAGCAGCCAGGTAGCGGGCAATCAGCCCCAGCATTTT.

The chain couples TRBV11-3 to TRBJ2-1; TRBD1 matches at 8 bases. The length of the CDR3 is 12 residues. The germline gives CDR1 SGHNT, CDR2 YENEEA. Trimming took 5 bases from V and 7 from J; bases not matched to a gene: 1. This CDR3 reads CASSRQGNEQFF. Written as DNA, the CDR3 is TGTGCCAGCAGCCGACAGGGGAATGAGCAGTTCTTC.

The chain recombines TRBV28 with TRBJ2-7; TRBD1 matches 7 bases. Unmatched junction bases numbered 10, after V lost 5 bases and J lost 3 bases. Germline values: CDR1 MDHEN, CDR2 SYDVKM. This CDR3 contains 15 residues. CDR3 DNA: TGTGCCAGCAGTGACATACAGGGGAACGGCTACGAGCAGTACTTC. Its translation: CASSDIQGNGYEQYF.

This clone occurred a few times. V and J are TRBV6-1 and TRBJ1-1; 9 bases agree with TRBD1. With V trimmed by 2 bases and J by 4 bases, 8 bases remained unmatched. The CDR3 consists of 16 residues. Per the germline V gene, CDR1 is MNHNS and CDR2 is SASEGT. CDR3 bases: TGTGCCAGCAGTGAAACGGACAGGGGATGGGCCACTGAAGCTTTCTTT. This gives the protein CASSETDRGWATEAFF.

The V and J genes are TRBV7-8 and TRBJ2-1; 7 positions agree with TRBD2. J lost 2 bases, V lost 2 bases, and 6 bases had no gene match. The CDR3 length is 16 residues. Germline CDR1 is SGHVS and CDR2 is FQNEAQ. This CDR3 reads CASSLRPGGAYNEQFF. The CDR3 DNA follows: TGTGCCAGCAGCTTAAGGCCGGGAGGCGCCTACAATGAGCAGTTCTTC.

V is TRBV4-3 and J is TRBJ2-5; 8 bases align to TRBD1. Germline lookup yields CDR1 LGHNA and CDR2 YSLEER. Trimming cost V 0 bases and J 5 bases; bases outside gene matches: 2. The CDR3 runs 14 residues. CDR3 in DNA: TGCGCCAGCAGCCAAGACAGGGGGCTGGAGACCCAGTACTTC. Its translation: CASSQDRGLETQYF.

V usage is TRBV5-1 and J usage is TRBJ2-7; D is undetermined. Per the germline V gene, CDR1 is SGHRS and CDR2 is YFSETQ. This CDR3 spans 16 amino acids. Trimming removed 5 bases at V and 0 bases at J, with 18 bases between. CDR3 in DNA: TGCGCCAGCAGTCTCATCAGGAACGGGCCCTCCTACGAGCAGTACTTC. This encodes CASSLIRNGPSYEQYF.

V usage is TRBV2 and J usage is TRBJ2-2; 9 bases are a match to TRBD1. Germline V gene sequence: CDR1 SNHLY, CDR2 FYNNEI. V gave up 0 bases and J gave up 6 bases; unmatched junction bases: 5. This CDR3 has 16 residues. The CDR3 here is CASSEAGTGWSGELFF. CDR3 bases: TGTGCCAGCAGTGAAGCGGGGACAGGGTGGTCCGGGGAGCTGTTTTTT.

This chain connects TRBV6-1 to TRBJ2-1, with D possibly matching TRBD2 (6 bases). CDR1 is MNHNS, CDR2 SASEGT, per germline. The CDR3 loop spans 14 amino acids. Between the trimmed V and J ends, which lost 5 bases and 0 bases, there was a span of 8 bases. CDR3 bases: TGTGCCAGCAGTACGGGGGACTCCTACAATGAGCAGTTCTTC. Protein product: CASSTGDSYNEQFF.

A single count supports this clone. This rearrangement joins TRBV28 to TRBJ1-2; maybe TRBD1 (6 bases). V dropped 7 bases and J dropped 3 bases, with 12 bases sitting between them. The CDR3 spans 13 residues. The germline gives CDR1 MDHEN, CDR2 SYDVKM. The CDR3 bases are TGTGCCAGCACCGGAAGGGGGGACTATGGCTACACCTTC. Protein sequence: CASTGRGDYGYTF.

The chain uses TRBV19 and TRBJ2-3; D uncertain. The germline gives CDR1 LNHDA, CDR2 SQIVND (reference sequence). This CDR3 comprises 16 residues. V was trimmed by 4 bases and J by 1 base, leaving 15 bases between them. DNA of the CDR3: TGTGCCAGTAGTAACCCGGGTGTCGAGGGCACAGATACGCAGTATTTT. Residues: CASSNPGVEGTDTQYF.

V gene TRBV7-2 combines with J gene TRBJ2-7; 7 positions match TRBD1. V lost 3 bases and J lost 1; bases outside the gene matches: 6. The CDR3 spans 15 residues. CDR1 and CDR2 from the germline V gene are SGHTA and FQGNSA. The CDR3 here is CASSLLGQSSYEQYF. The CDR3 DNA is TGTGCCAGCAGCTTGTTGGGACAGAGTTCCTACGAGCAGTACTTC.

V usage is TRBV5-6 and J usage is TRBJ2-5; TRBD1 is a possible D gene (5 bases). CDR3 length equals 14 residues. Germline V gene data show CDR1 as SGHDT and CDR2 as YYEEEE. The germline V and J ends were trimmed by 3 bases and 4 bases, with 13 bases remaining between them. The CDR3 protein is CASSSTGIRETQYF. The CDR3, as DNA: TGTGCCAGCAGCTCAACAGGAATAAGAGAGACCCAGTACTTC.

J is TRBJ1-4 and V is TRBV5-6; the D is unclear. From germline, CDR1 is SGHDT and CDR2 YYEEEE. Trimming took off 4 bases at V and 7 bases at J, with 17 bases between the two ends. The CDR3 length is 15 residues. The CDR3 here is CASSQHGVDGEKLFF. CDR3 nucleotides: TGTGCCAGCAGCCAGCACGGGGTGGATGGTGAAAAACTGTTTTTT.

V is TRBV30 and J is TRBJ2-7, with D perhaps TRBD2 (5 bases). CDR3 length: 12 amino acids. V was cut by 0 bases and J by 4 bases, with 7 bases left in between. Looked up from germline, CDR1 is GTSNPN and CDR2 is SVGIG (reference sequence). The CDR3 nucleotides are TGTGCCTGGAGTGTACTAGGTTACGAGCAGTACTTC. Protein: CAWSVLGYEQYF.

This chain uses TRBV11-3 with TRBJ2-7; TRBD1 matches at 9 bases. From germline, CDR1 is SGHNT and CDR2 YENEEA. Trimming at V came to 5 bases and at J to 7 bases, leaving 9 bases not matched to a gene. The CDR3 is made up of 14 amino acids. Here the CDR3 DNA reads TGTGCCAGCAGCACCGCGACAGGGGGTCGAGAGCAGTACTTC. This sequence encodes CASSTATGGREQYF. Full variable domain (outside the CDR3, taken from reference TRBV11-3 and TRBJ2-7): EAGVVQSPRYKIIEKKQPVAFWCNPISGHNTLYWYLQNLGQGPELLIRYENEEAVDDSQLPKDRFSAERLKGVDSTLKIQPAELGDSAVYLCASSTATGGREQYFGPGTRLTVT.

The rearrangement uses TRBV7-2 and TRBJ2-3; TRBD2 agrees at 10 bases. V lost 2 bases and J lost 6; bases outside the gene matches: 5. In germline, CDR1 is SGHTA, CDR2 FQGNSA. The CDR3 is made up of 15 amino acids. The CDR3 loop is CASSLLAGEGDTQYF. As DNA, the CDR3 is TGTGCCAGCAGCTTACTAGCGGGAGAGGGCGATACGCAGTATTTT.

The V gene is TRBV7-3, the J gene TRBJ2-1; 7 nucleotides agree with TRBD2. This CDR3 is 15 amino acids long. Trimming removed 1 base from V and 8 bases from J; junction bases left unmatched: 8. CDR1 SGHTA and CDR2 FQGTGA come from the germline V gene. The CDR3 region has the DNA TGTGCCAGCAGCTTAATTGCTAGCGGACGGGATGAGCAGTTCTTC. It codes for CASSLIASGRDEQFF. Together with reference TRBV7-3 and TRBJ2-1, the CDR3 gives the full variable domain: GAGVSQTPSNKVTEKGKYVELRCDPISGHTALYWYRQSLGQGPEFLIYFQGTGAADDSGLPNDRFFAVRPEGSVSTLKIQRTERGDSAVYLCASSLIASGRDEQFFGPGTRLTVL.

J is TRBJ1-3 and V is TRBV2; a weak D match, TRBD1 (5 bases). Trimming cost V 4 bases and J 6 bases, with 13 bases left between them. From germline, CDR1 is SNHLY and CDR2 FYNNEI. The CDR3 has 14 amino acids. The CDR3 region has the DNA TGTGCCAGCAGTGTACTGCAGGGTATAAACACCATATATTTT. It codes for CASSVLQGINTIYF.

This sequence joins TRBV6-5 and TRBJ1-2; D may be TRBD1 (6 bases). The germline gives CDR1 MNHEY, CDR2 SVGAGI. V lost 6 bases to trimming and J lost 4 bases, with 18 bases between them. The CDR3 covers 15 residues. The CDR3 protein is CASSPTGGLIYGYTF. The CDR3 DNA follows: TGTGCCAGCAGCCCAACGGGGGGGCTCATCTATGGCTACACCTTC.

V usage is TRBV7-2 and J usage is TRBJ1-2; weak D call: TRBD1 (6 bases). The V and J ends lost 3 bases and 8 bases respectively, with 19 bases between them. CDR3 length: 15 residues. Germline V gene data show CDR1 as SGHTA and CDR2 as FQGNSA. DNA for the CDR3: TGTGCCAGCAGCTTCGGGGGCAGGGTGTCGGGCGGCTACACCTTC. Protein sequence: CASSFGGRVSGGYTF.

The V gene is TRBV5-1, the J gene TRBJ2-3, with 7 positions matching TRBD2. The junction had 10 bases not matched to a gene; V was cut back by 4 bases and J by 2 bases. The germline V gene has CDR1 SGHRS and CDR2 YFSETQ. CDR3 length: 16 residues. CDR3 sequence (DNA): TGCGCCAGCAGCGAACTTCTGGGGGGGTTCACAGATACGCAGTATTTT. This encodes CASSELLGGFTDTQYF.